The 25 T cell receptor beta chains below come from one sample, sequenced in a study of cytomegalovirus exposure and HLA in healthy donors. Profiling relied on immunoSEQ multiplex PCR, and the TCRdb table lists in-frame clones only, not all of them. The data show roughly 100,000 clones, 85% seen once. The material sequenced was PBMCs. The receptors stem from a man younger than 30 in good health and CMV-seropositive.

The chain joins TRBV4-1 to TRBJ2-7; 8 positions match TRBD1. V lost 0 bases and J lost 7; bases outside the gene matches: 11. Per the germline V gene, CDR1 is MGHRA and CDR2 is YSYEKL. There are 16 residues in the CDR3. In DNA form, the CDR3 reads TGCGCCAGCAGCCAAGACAAATCACAGGGGGTTGGGGAGCAGTACTTC. Translation gives CASSQDKSQGVGEQYF.

The rearrangement joins TRBV19 to TRBJ1-2; D call uncertain. The CDR3 extends over 13 amino acids. Trimming removed 7 bases at V and 0 bases at J, with 9 bases between. CDR1 is LNHDA, CDR2 SQIVND, per germline (reference sequence). CDR3 sequence (DNA): TGTGCCAGTACTCCAGTGCCTAACTATGGCTACACCTTC. It specifies CASTPVPNYGYTF.

This clone came up once. This chain links TRBV28 with TRBJ2-1; maybe TRBD1 (6 bases). CDR3 length equals 17 residues. From germline, CDR1 is MDHEN and CDR2 SYDVKM. The ends were cut back, 5 bases at V and 7 bases at J, with 24 bases in the middle. The CDR3 coding sequence is TGTGCCAGCAGTCTGACAGGAGGCACAGGGTCTATTAATGAGCAGTTCTTC. Its protein is CASSLTGGTGSINEQFF.

The chain recombines TRBV27 with TRBJ2-5; 9 bases fit TRBD1. Germline CDR1 is MNHEY and CDR2 is SMNVEV (reference sequence). Germline trimming cut 3 bases from V and 7 bases from J; bases unmatched to any gene: 9. CDR3 length: 15 residues. This CDR3 is CASSFRGTGRWTQYF. The CDR3 DNA sequence: TGTGCCAGCAGTTTCAGGGGGACAGGGAGGTGGACCCAGTACTTC.

This chain links TRBV30 with TRBJ2-6, with a possible D match to TRBD2 (6 bases). V was trimmed by 1 base and J by 0 bases, leaving 13 bases between them. Germline values: CDR1 GTSNPN, CDR2 SVGIG (reference sequence). This CDR3 has 17 amino acids. The CDR3 loop is CAWSGGTSASGANVLTF. DNA for the CDR3: TGTGCCTGGAGTGGCGGGACTTCCGCCTCTGGGGCCAACGTCCTGACTTTC.

In nucleotides, the CDR3 is TGTGCCAGCAGCTTTACAGGGAGCTCCTACAATGAGCAGTTCTTC. Encoded protein: CASSFTGSSYNEQFF. The chain combines TRBV7-6 with TRBJ2-1; TRBD1 is a possible D gene (6 bases). This CDR3 region has 15 residues. V was cut by 3 bases and J by 0 bases, with 9 bases left in between. Germline V gene data show CDR1 as SGHVS and CDR2 as FNYEAQ.

The chain uses TRBV10-3 and TRBJ2-5, with a tentative D call TRBD2 (7 bases). The CDR3 is 13 residues long. V dropped 10 bases and J dropped 4 bases, with 16 bases sitting between them. Looked up from germline, CDR1 is ENHRY and CDR2 is SYGVKD. DNA of the CDR3: TGTGCCAGCCAGGAGGGGGGGGGAGAGACCCAGTACTTC. Amino acid sequence: CASQEGGGETQYF.

The chain combines TRBV19 with TRBJ1-2, with 10 bases fitting TRBD1. The CDR3 has 16 residues. V trimming: 6 bases; J trimming: 3 bases; junction bases outside the gene matches: 10. Germline CDR1 is LNHDA and CDR2 is SQIVND (reference sequence). CDR3 amino acids: CASRSTGTGDYYGYTF. For the CDR3, the DNA is TGTGCCAGTAGGAGCACCGGGACAGGGGATTACTATGGCTACACCTTC.

The chain employs TRBV29-1 and TRBJ2-7; no firm D call. V was shortened by 4 bases and J by 0 bases, with 10 bases between the two germline ends. There are 13 residues in the CDR3. CDR1 and CDR2 (germline): SQVTM, ANQGSEA. CDR3 amino acids: CSVGAPSSYEQYF. Here the CDR3 DNA reads TGCAGCGTTGGGGCGCCAAGCTCCTACGAGCAGTACTTC.

The chain employs TRBV7-8 and TRBJ1-1; no definite D call. Germline V gene data show CDR1 as SGHVS and CDR2 as FQNEAQ. V was shortened by 5 bases and J by 2 bases, with 9 bases between the two germline ends. The CDR3 length is 13 residues. The CDR3 region has the DNA TGTGCCAGCAGCCCACAGATTAACACTGAAGCTTTCTTT. Translating gives CASSPQINTEAFF.

The gene calls are TRBV6-1 and TRBJ2-7; D is possibly TRBD1 (6 bases). V was pared by 6 bases and J by 5 bases, with 20 bases between. CDR3 length: 15 amino acids. The germline CDR1 and CDR2 sequences are MNHNS and SASEGT. The CDR3 nucleotides are TGTGCCAGCAGGGGTATACAGGGCCTCCTGAACGAGCAGTACTTC. It translates to CASRGIQGLLNEQYF.

In this sample, this clone turned up a few times. The chain uses TRBV7-8 and TRBJ2-2; D gene uncertain. CDR3 length: 14 residues. Germline lookup yields CDR1 SGHVS and CDR2 FQNEAQ. Trimming took off 5 bases at V and 4 bases at J, with 11 bases between the two ends. The CDR3 DNA reads TGTGCCAGCAGCCTGTTAGATCGCACCGGGGAGCTGTTTTTT. Amino acid sequence: CASSLLDRTGELFF.

The genes are TRBV2 and TRBJ1-2; D is unclear. Per germline, CDR1 SNHLY and CDR2 FYNNEI. The CDR3 covers 13 residues. Deletions cut 4 bases from V and 5 bases from J, with 11 bases between. CDR3 protein: CASSAAYGYGYTF. The CDR3 nucleotides are TGTGCCAGCAGTGCGGCTTACGGGTATGGCTACACCTTC.

This clone was recorded a few times. Other DNA sequences in this sample translate to the same CDR3. V is TRBV5-1 and J is TRBJ1-5; no reliable D call. The CDR3 totals 13 residues. The germline V gene has CDR1 SGHRS and CDR2 YFSETQ. V dropped 1 base and J dropped 2 bases, with 4 bases sitting between them. The CDR3: CASSLTGNQPQHF. The CDR3 DNA follows: TGCGCCAGCAGCTTGACAGGCAATCAGCCCCAGCATTTT.

This clone was seen once. The genes are TRBV7-2 and TRBJ1-2; possible D gene TRBD1, 5 bases. CDR3 size: 15 residues. V lost 0 bases and J 2 bases, leaving 10 bases between the germline ends. Germline V gene sequence: CDR1 SGHTA, CDR2 FQGNSA. CDR3 bases: TGTGCCAGCAGCTTAGCACCGGACATAAACTATGGCTACACCTTC. Protein sequence: CASSLAPDINYGYTF.

The J gene is TRBJ2-2, the V gene TRBV11-1; a weak D match, TRBD2 (5 bases). The V end was cut by 4 bases, the J end by 7 bases, with 19 bases between. Looked up from germline, CDR1 is SGHAT and CDR2 is FQDESV (reference sequence). The CDR3 is made up of 16 amino acids. Here the CDR3 reads CASSSRTRLWGGELFF. The CDR3 DNA follows: TGTGCCAGCAGCTCGAGGACCAGACTATGGGGCGGGGAGCTGTTTTTT.

The chain has TRBV4-1 and TRBJ1-5; the D is unclear. From germline, CDR1 is MGHRA and CDR2 YSYEKL. V lost 0 bases and J lost 3, with 6 bases in between. The CDR3 extends over 14 amino acids. The CDR3 region has the DNA TGCGCCAGCAGCCAAGATCGGTTCAATCAGCCCCAGCATTTT. Its translation is CASSQDRFNQPQHF.

The rearrangement joins TRBV5-4 to TRBJ2-1, with TRBD1 matching over 8 bases. V lost 0 bases, J lost 3 bases, and 2 bases stayed unmatched. Germline V gene lookup returns CDR1 SGHNT and CDR2 YYREEE (reference sequence). The CDR3 contains 15 residues. CDR3 protein: CASSLVGTGYNEQFF. The CDR3 DNA is TGTGCCAGCAGCTTGGTAGGGACAGGCTACAATGAGCAGTTCTTC.

In this sample, this clone turned up a few times. The chain joins TRBV4-1 to TRBJ2-1; D unresolved. Trimming cost V 6 bases and J 8 bases, with 8 bases left between them. The CDR3 has 11 amino acids. The germline gives CDR1 MGHRA, CDR2 YSYEKL. In nucleotides, the CDR3 is TGCGCCAGCAGAGAGATCGATGAGCAGTTCTTC. It is translated as CASREIDEQFF.

V and J are TRBV5-6 and TRBJ2-1; tentatively, D is TRBD2 (6 bases). V lost 5 bases and J lost 0, with 12 bases in between. CDR1 is SGHDT and CDR2 is YYEEEE in the germline V gene. The CDR3 is 15 residues long. CDR3 in amino acids: CASSRRAFSYNEQFF. CDR3 DNA: TGTGCCAGCAGTCGGAGGGCTTTCTCCTACAATGAGCAGTTCTTC.

The gene calls are TRBV5-1 and TRBJ1-4; 10 nucleotides agree with TRBD1. With V trimmed by 3 bases and J by 1 base, 3 bases remained unmatched. The CDR3 is made up of 16 amino acids. Germline V gene lookup returns CDR1 SGHRS and CDR2 YFSETQ. The CDR3 region has the DNA TGCGCCAGCAGCTACGGACAGGGGGAAACTAATGAAAAACTGTTTTTT. Protein: CASSYGQGETNEKLFF.

The chain links TRBV12-5 to TRBJ1-2; 11 bases fit TRBD1. V trimming: 0 bases; J trimming: 1 base; junction bases outside the gene matches: 19. CDR1 and CDR2 from the germline V gene are LGHNT and FRNRAP. The CDR3 extends over 22 amino acids. The CDR3 reads CASGLVQVNGGTGGLFNYGYTF. In nucleotides, the CDR3 is TGTGCTAGTGGTTTGGTACAAGTAAATGGGGGGACAGGGGGACTATTTAACTATGGCTACACCTTC.

This chain links TRBV4-1 with TRBJ1-5; D might be TRBD1 (5 bases). CDR3 size: 13 residues. Per germline, CDR1 MGHRA and CDR2 YSYEKL. V dropped 3 bases and J dropped 4 bases, with 7 bases sitting between them. CDR3 region: CASSHYRNQPQHF. In DNA, the CDR3 is TGCGCCAGCAGCCACTACAGGAATCAGCCCCAGCATTTT.

The V gene is TRBV11-2, the J gene TRBJ2-1, with 9 bases lining up with TRBD2. CDR3 size: 16 residues. With V trimmed by 6 bases and J by 0 bases, 6 bases remained unmatched. Germline CDR1 reads SGHAT; CDR2 reads FQNNGV. The chain's CDR3 is CASRRTSVSSYNEQFF. The CDR3 DNA sequence: TGTGCCAGCAGGCGGACTAGCGTGAGCTCCTACAATGAGCAGTTCTTC.

The chain employs TRBV12-2 and TRBJ1-2; the table calls TRBD1, which could not be checked here. TRBV12-2 represents a pseudogene. The CDR3 covers 18 residues. The CDR3 loop reads CASRLIPGQDRKGNGYTF. Written as DNA, the CDR3 is TGTGCAAGTCGCTTAATACCGGGACAGGACAGGAAGGGGAATGGCTACACCTTC.